A single sample gave rise to the 5 T cell receptor beta chains below, sequenced in a study of cytomegalovirus exposure and HLA in healthy donors. The PCR contained 60 Vbeta and 13 Jbeta primers. Method: immunoSEQ multiplex PCR; TCRdb's copy keeps in-frame clones and lacks some. Seen here are some 76,000 clones, approximately 72% observed once, and the top ten hold 7.5% to 10%. Sequenced: PBMCs. The receptors were gathered from a woman aged 35 to 49 in good health and CMV-seropositive.

In DNA form, the CDR3 reads TGTGCCAGCAGCCGGAGAGAGGGACTAGCGGGGGTATCTTACAATGAGCAGTTCTTC. Its translation is CASSRREGLAGVSYNEQFF. This chain connects TRBV7-6 to TRBJ2-1; 14 bases agree with TRBD2. Germline-derived CDR1 and CDR2 are SGHVS and FNYEAQ. V dropped 5 bases and J dropped 4; count of bases not matched to a gene: 13. CDR3 size: 19 residues.

This clone showed up just once. The chain carries TRBV27 and TRBJ1-6; D unresolved. CDR3 length: 14 residues. V lost 5 bases to trimming and J lost 3 bases, with 8 bases between them. Germline V CDR1 and CDR2: MNHEY, SMNVEV (reference sequence). For the CDR3, the DNA is TGTGCCAGCAGTCTTTCACACTATAATTCACCCCTCCACTTT. This gives the protein CASSLSHYNSPLHF.

This chain links TRBV11-2 with TRBJ2-5; 8 bases map to TRBD1. V lost 5 bases to trimming and J lost 0 bases; unmatched junction nucleotides: 5. The CDR3 totals 15 residues. Germline CDR1 and CDR2: SGHAT and FQNNGV. The CDR3 DNA follows: TGTGCCAGCAGCCGGAACAGGGGGGACCAAGAGACCCAGTACTTC. Protein product: CASSRNRGDQETQYF.

As concerns this clone: In the same sample, other DNA sequences code for this CDR3. J is TRBJ2-3 and V is TRBV9; D is unclear. The germline V gene encodes CDR1 SGDLS and CDR2 YYNGEE. This CDR3 has 16 amino acids. Deletions cut 0 bases from V and 2 bases from J, with 13 bases between. CDR3 amino acids: CASSVGGFRYTDTQYF. The CDR3 coding sequence is TGTGCCAGCAGCGTAGGAGGCTTCCGGTACACAGATACGCAGTATTTT.

V usage is TRBV5-1 and J usage is TRBJ1-3; TRBD1 matches 8 bases. V was clipped by 4 bases and J by 15 bases; unmatched bases: 6. CDR1 is SGHRS, CDR2 YFSETQ, per germline. This CDR3 contains 11 residues. The CDR3 region is CASSPGTGSYF. The CDR3 coding sequence is TGCGCCAGCAGCCCCGGGACAGGATCATATTTT.